This TCR beta chain was recovered during a study of T cell repertoires in cytomegalovirus infection. Study-wide context: Public signatures in TCR beta pointed to CMV infection and matching HLA type. General study results and limits: CMV carriers with the relevant HLA were identified by cumulative public TCR beta family frequency. CMV-specific TCR beta clonotypes restricted by HLA-C were the ones dominating the ex vivo response.

Deletions cut 8 bases from V and 0 bases from J, with 14 bases between. Germline lookup yields CDR1 SGHTA and CDR2 FQGNSA. This CDR3 comprises 14 residues. This clonotype occurred a few times. Its antigen remains unknown. TCRdb re-analysed the reads in MiXCR, keeping a single row per CDR3 protein. The repertoire includes a few hundred thousand distinct CDR3 sequences, roughly 42% of them detected once, and 48% sits in the top ten. The receptor's source is a human donor in good health (CMV status not recorded). Some clones in this sample may be carry-over from other donors' samples. The rearrangement joins TRBV7-2 to TRBJ2-7, with D maybe TRBD1 (5 bases). The sequenced sample was cultured PBMCs, obtained from culture after CMV antigen stimulation. CDR3 loop: CASASAQVSYEQYF. Here the CDR3 DNA reads TGTGCCAGCGCGTCGGCACAGGTCTCCTACGAGCAGTACTTC. The variable domain in full, with the rest retrieved from reference TRBV7-2 and TRBJ2-7, is GAGVSQSPSNKVTEKGKDVELRCDPISGHTALYWYRQSLGQGLEFLIYFQGNSAPDKSGLPSDRFSAERTGGSVSTLTIQRTQQEDSAVYLCASASAQVSYEQYFGPGTRLTVT.